Below, one T cell receptor beta chain is given with its context. The protocol was immunoSEQ multiplex PCR, while the TCRdb copy is restricted to in-frame clones and leaves out a portion. Of some 260,000 clones in the sample, approximately 90% were seen once. This sample was included in a study of blood T cell repertoires in COVID-19. Study-wide context: Samples came from the United States, Italy and Spain, spanning acute and convalescent COVID-19. The analysed material was cDNA or gDNA that came from T cells, B-cell-depleted T cells, or PBMCs.

The V and J ends lost 2 bases and 3 bases, in that order; junction bases with no gene match: 5. Germline lookup yields CDR1 SNHLY and CDR2 FYNNEI. CDR3 size: 15 residues. Residents of over 20 US areas, aged roughly 18 to 89 years, made up the participants. Each participant's cohort was designated according to participant-reported clinical history. The sequenced sample was PBMCs or T cells enriched from blood (not recorded which). The chain has TRBV2 and TRBJ1-2, with 8 bases aligning to TRBD1. The clonotype originates from a middle-aged man who had recovered from COVID-19. The CDR3 spells CASSEQGQEYYGYTF. Written as DNA, the CDR3 is TGTGCCAGCAGTGAACAGGGACAGGAGTACTATGGCTACACCTTC.